The entry below gives a single T cell receptor (beta chain) sequence along with its context. Its antigen remains undetermined. Per-base qualities were not stored, and no clone one base away is much larger. Using the deep immunoSEQ assay, TCR CDR3 regions were amplified from genomic DNA by multiplex PCR. Extracted genomic DNA from each cell subset was spread evenly across all wells of several immunoSEQ 96-well plates, with each plate serving as a replicate. For sorted subsets, each replicate PCR was loaded with around 220 ng genomic DNA, equivalent to 25,000 to 30,000 T cell genomes. Purified libraries were quantified with a Qubit 3.0 fluorometer, sized on a Bioanalyzer 2100, and re-quantified with the KAPA Library Quantification kit. Every immunoSEQ 96-well plate was sequenced on a dedicated single-read 150-cycle Illumina NextSeq 550 flow cell. As for how the authors treated the data: Because only junctional sequences without quality scores were contained in the immunoSEQ output, filtering matching that applied to full-length reads could not be performed. To assign V/J genes and CDR3, sequences were annotated against IMGT germline references using PyIR, a Python wrapper for IgBLAST v1.9. Reads with weak V/J assignments (E-value above 1e-6), missing CDR3, stop codons, out-of-frame junctions, or ambiguous translated residues were removed. V3J clonotypes were defined by identical inferred V gene, J gene, and CDR3 amino acid sequence. To compute the percentage overlap between repertoires, the number of shared unique clonotypes was divided by the size of the smaller repertoire. RTK rarefaction, the Chao1 estimator, and Recon v2.1 estimates of unobserved clonotypes were used to assess repertoire richness. For all TCRbeta clonotypes obtained by the gDNA method from four donors, generation probabilities were computed with OLGA. TCRdb obtained this table from immuneACCESS and retained in-frame rearrangements with V and J assigned. These tables miss some clones; where compared with another copy, unresolved V genes account for less than half of the shortfall, and the remainder is unexplained. V, J and clone size derive from that table, while D and trimming were established from the DNA sequence. The sample has about 2 million clones on record, about 95% of them singletons. The ten largest clones take up 0.9% to 1.3% of the sample.

This sample is part of a study of shared clonotypes between healthy human individuals (dated by TCRdb to about 2020). Study-wide context: Three men and two women, aged 18 to 49 years, made up the cohort. To increase sequencing depth and limit assay-specific biases, TCR repertoire library preparation and sequencing were carried out by different laboratories using diverse techniques. To estimate repertoire size and how much clonotypes are shared between individuals, the study performed deep sequencing of blood TCR repertoires from roughly five healthy adults. For each donor, CD4 naive and CD4 memory were each given three plates, CD8 naive was given two plates, and CD8 memory was given one plate. Per donor, leukapheresis produced somewhere between about 0.94 and 9 billion PBMCs. Paper-wide results and their limitations: When a few donors were compared, the shared fraction of clonotypes was about 5.2% for naive CD4, around 3.6% for naive CD8, roughly 2.3% for memory CD4, and 0.4% for memory CD8. Based on pairwise subsampling, the degree of clonotype sharing among donors was expected to be affected by sequencing depth. Even with the large sequencing depth, rarefaction of the sorted-subset datasets indicated that sequencing was incomplete. Sampling was restricted to blood, and TCR repertoires in tissue are likely to differ from TCR repertoires in blood. Because the study included a small number of donors, the genetic and exposure-history diversity represented was limited. Clonotypes shared by all four sorted-subset donors showed higher generation probabilities than non-shared clonotypes. Naive subsets generally had larger estimated clonotype richness than memory subsets did.

The V end gives up 4 bases and the J end 6 bases, leaving 10 bases in the junction not matched to a gene. The germline V gene yields SQVTM for CDR1 and ANQGSEA for CDR2. The CDR3 runs 14 amino acids, cysteine and phenylalanine included. Left in the record is the CDR3 DNA by itself, 42 bases read in frame from the first base. For the CD8 naive samples, CD45RO-negative cells were positively selected for CCR7, yielding a CD45RA+CCR7+ population from which TemRA cells were excluded. Healthy HIV-negative adults with no recently reported acute infections or vaccinations were included as donors. All donors were Caucasian adults living in Nashville, Tennessee, USA. Blood was collected by leukapheresis, and PBMCs were isolated by Ficoll-Histopaque density gradient centrifugation and then cryopreserved in liquid nitrogen vapor phase. Analytical flow cytometry was used to check the purity and quantity of every magnetically sorted T cell population. From each sorted fraction, genomic DNA was isolated and quantified by UV absorbance on a Nanodrop 2000c.

The clonotype originates from a man aged 18-30 years in good health. The V and J segments used are TRBV29-1 and TRBJ2-7, with 9 central nucleotides matching TRBD2. The sequencing input was naive CD8+ T cells sorted from blood. This specimen's cell subset or site label, interpreted: CD45RA+CCR7+. DNA sequence: TGCAGCGTTGTGGGGGGGCTAGCGGGACGCGAGCAGTACTTC. It encodes CSVVGGLAGREQYF.